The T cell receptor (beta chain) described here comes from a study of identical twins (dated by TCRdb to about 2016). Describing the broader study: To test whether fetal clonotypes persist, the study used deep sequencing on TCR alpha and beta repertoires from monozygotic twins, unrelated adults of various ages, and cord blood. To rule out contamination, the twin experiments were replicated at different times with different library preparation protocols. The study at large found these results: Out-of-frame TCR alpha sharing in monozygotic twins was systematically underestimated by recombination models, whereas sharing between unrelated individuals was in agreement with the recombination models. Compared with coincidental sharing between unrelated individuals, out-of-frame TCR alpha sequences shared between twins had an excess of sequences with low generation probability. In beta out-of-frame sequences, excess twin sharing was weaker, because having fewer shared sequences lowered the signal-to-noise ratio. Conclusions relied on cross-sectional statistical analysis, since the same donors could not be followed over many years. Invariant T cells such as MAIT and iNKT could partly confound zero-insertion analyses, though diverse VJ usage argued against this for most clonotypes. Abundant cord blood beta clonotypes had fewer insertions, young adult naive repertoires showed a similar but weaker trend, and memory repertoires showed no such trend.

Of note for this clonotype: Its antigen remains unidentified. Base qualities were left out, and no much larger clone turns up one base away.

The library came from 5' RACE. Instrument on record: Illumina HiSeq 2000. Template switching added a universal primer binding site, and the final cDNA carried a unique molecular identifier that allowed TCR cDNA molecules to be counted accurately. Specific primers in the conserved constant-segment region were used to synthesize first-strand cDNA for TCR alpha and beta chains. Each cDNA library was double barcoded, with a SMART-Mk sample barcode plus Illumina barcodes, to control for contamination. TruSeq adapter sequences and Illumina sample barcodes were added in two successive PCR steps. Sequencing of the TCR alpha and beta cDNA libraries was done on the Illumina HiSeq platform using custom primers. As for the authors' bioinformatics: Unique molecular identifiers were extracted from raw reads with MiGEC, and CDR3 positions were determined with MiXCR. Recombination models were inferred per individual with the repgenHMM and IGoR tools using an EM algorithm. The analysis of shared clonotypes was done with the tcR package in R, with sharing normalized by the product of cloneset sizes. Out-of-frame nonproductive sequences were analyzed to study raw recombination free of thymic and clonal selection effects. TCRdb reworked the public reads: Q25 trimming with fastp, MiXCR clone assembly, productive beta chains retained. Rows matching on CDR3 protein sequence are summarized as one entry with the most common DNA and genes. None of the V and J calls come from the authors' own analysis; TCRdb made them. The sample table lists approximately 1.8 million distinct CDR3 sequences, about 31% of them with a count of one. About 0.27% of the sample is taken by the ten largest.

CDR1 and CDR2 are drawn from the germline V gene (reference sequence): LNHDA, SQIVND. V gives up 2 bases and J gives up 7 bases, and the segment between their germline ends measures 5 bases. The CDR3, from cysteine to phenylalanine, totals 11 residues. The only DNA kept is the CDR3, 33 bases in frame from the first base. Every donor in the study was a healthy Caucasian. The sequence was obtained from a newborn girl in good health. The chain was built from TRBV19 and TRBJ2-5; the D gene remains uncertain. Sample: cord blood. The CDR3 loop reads CASSISGTQYF. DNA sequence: TGTGCCAGTAGTATATCGGGGACCCAGTACTTC.